One sample yielded the 21 T cell receptor beta chains listed below, sequenced in a study of blood T cell repertoires in COVID-19. Clones were sequenced by immunoSEQ multiplex PCR, and TCRdb holds only the in-frame ones, with some missing. The sample lists about 42,000 clones, approximately 86% seen once, with 59% in the top ten. The sequenced sample consisted of peripheral blood. All receptors come from a man aged 70-80 years with acute or convalescent COVID-19.

This CDR3 is CASSTVSDTQYF. As DNA, the CDR3 is TGTGCCAGCAGTACAGTCTCAGATACGCAGTATTTT. The chain has TRBV2 and TRBJ2-3; D uncertain. Germline V lookup: CDR1 SNHLY, CDR2 FYNNEI. Trimming left V 5 bases short and J 4 bases short, with 7 bases between. This CDR3 is 12 amino acids long.

The J gene is TRBJ2-3, the V gene TRBV4-2; 9 bases agree with TRBD2. Germline lookup yields CDR1 LGHNA and CDR2 YNFKEQ. Trimming at V came to 4 bases and at J to 5 bases, leaving 7 bases not matched to a gene. The CDR3 loop spans 15 amino acids. The CDR3 reads CASSRAGGPEDTQYF. The DNA for the CDR3 is TGTGCCAGCAGCCGGGCGGGAGGGCCAGAAGATACGCAGTATTTT.

The chain recombines TRBV19 with TRBJ2-5; no reliable D call. This CDR3 contains 13 residues. Germline CDR1 and CDR2: LNHDA and SQIVND (reference sequence). V was pared by 4 bases and J by 5 bases, with 11 bases between. CDR3 residues: CASSRQVLETQYF. The DNA for the CDR3 is TGTGCCAGTAGTAGGCAGGTCCTGGAGACCCAGTACTTC.

The chain employs TRBV5-1 and TRBJ1-1; 7 bases map to TRBD1. The CDR3 extends over 15 amino acids. Germline trimming cut 1 base from V and 4 bases from J; bases unmatched to any gene: 7. Germline CDR1 reads SGHRS; CDR2 reads YFSETQ. The CDR3 spells CASSLFQGGGTEAFF. In DNA form, the CDR3 reads TGCGCCAGCAGCTTGTTCCAGGGGGGAGGCACTGAAGCTTTCTTT.

The genes are TRBV10-3 and TRBJ2-1; D unresolved. CDR1 and CDR2 from the germline V gene are ENHRY and SYGVKD. The CDR3 extends over 11 amino acids. V dropped 11 bases and J dropped 5 bases, with 10 bases sitting between them. CDR3 nucleotides: TGTGCCTCTTCCCAGGACAATGAGCAGTTCTTC. It codes for CASSQDNEQFF.

This rearrangement joins TRBV3-1 (or the pseudogene TRBV3-2) to TRBJ2-2, with 8 bases identical to TRBD2. V lost 5 bases and J lost 3; bases outside the gene matches: 11. The germline CDR1 and CDR2 sequences are LGHDT and YNNKEL (reference sequence). The CDR3 spans 17 residues. The CDR3 DNA reads TGTGCCAGCAGCGGCCCAGCGGGAGCCCAATACACCGGGGAGCTGTTTTTT. Protein product: CASSGPAGAQYTGELFF.

V and J are TRBV5-1 and TRBJ1-2; TRBD1 matches at 8 bases. Per germline, CDR1 SGHRS and CDR2 YFSETQ. The CDR3 spans 19 residues. Trimming cost V 0 bases and J 5 bases; bases outside gene matches: 18. In DNA form, the CDR3 reads TGCGCCAGCAGCTTGGGATTCGCCCGACAGACAGGGGTGAGGTATGGCTACACCTTC. Translating gives CASSLGFARQTGVRYGYTF. Complete variable domain (other parts from reference TRBV5-1 and TRBJ1-2): KAGVTQTPRYLIKTRGQQVTLSCSPISGHRSVSWYQQTPGQGLQFLFEYFSETQRNKGNFPGRFSGRQFSNSRSEMNVSTLELGDSALYLCASSLGFARQTGVRYGYTFGSGTRLTVV.

The chain uses TRBV3-1 (or the pseudogene TRBV3-2) and TRBJ2-3, with a weak D call TRBD2 (5 bases). V dropped 0 bases and J dropped 3 bases, with 10 bases sitting between them. The CDR3 consists of 15 residues. CDR1 and CDR2 (germline): LGHDT, YNNKEL (reference sequence). CDR3 loop: CASSQDLRRTDTQYF. In nucleotides, the CDR3 is TGTGCCAGCAGCCAAGATCTACGGAGGACAGATACGCAGTATTTT.

The J gene is TRBJ1-2, the V gene TRBV20-1; possibly TRBD1 for D (5 bases). Per germline, CDR1 DFQATT and CDR2 SNEGSKA (reference sequence). The V end lost 0 bases, the J end lost 7 bases, and 6 bases lay between the germline ends. This CDR3 has 11 residues. As DNA, the CDR3 is TGCAGTGCTAGAGATGGGGCTGGCTACACCTTC. This codes for CSARDGAGYTF.

The chain employs TRBV12-5 and TRBJ2-2, with D perhaps matching TRBD2 (5 bases). V lost 3 bases to trimming and J lost 3 bases, with 17 bases between them. Per germline, CDR1 LGHNT and CDR2 FRNRAP. CDR3 size: 17 residues. CDR3 in amino acids: CASGFLPFGRDTGELFF. The CDR3 nucleotides are TGTGCTAGTGGTTTTTTACCGTTTGGGCGGGACACCGGGGAGCTGTTTTTT.

CDR3 DNA: TGTGCCAGCAGTTTACAGGATTCCTATAATTCACCCCTCCACTTT. Amino acids: CASSLQDSYNSPLHF. The chain joins TRBV27 to TRBJ1-6, with no clear D. Germline CDR1 and CDR2: MNHEY and SMNVEV (reference sequence). Deletions cut 2 bases from V and 1 base from J, with 6 bases between. The CDR3 is 15 amino acids.

This chain uses TRBV28 with TRBJ2-7; D is unresolved. V was shortened by 5 bases and J by 5 bases, with 22 bases between the two germline ends. Per germline, CDR1 MDHEN and CDR2 SYDVKM. The CDR3 length is 16 residues. CDR3 residues: CASSLPLGSVRDEQYF. The DNA of the CDR3 is TGTGCCAGCAGTCTACCCCTCGGGTCGGTGCGTGACGAGCAGTACTTC.

Of note for this clone: Other DNA sequences in this sample translate to the same CDR3. The V gene is TRBV2, the J gene TRBJ2-1; 9 bases align to TRBD1. Germline V gives CDR1 SNHLY, CDR2 FYNNEI. Germline trimming cut 4 bases from V and 4 bases from J; bases unmatched to any gene: 5. The CDR3 has 15 amino acids. The CDR3 loop reads CASSAGTGSYNEQFF. The CDR3 DNA is TGTGCCAGCAGTGCCGGGACAGGGTCGTACAATGAGCAGTTCTTC.

The chain recombines TRBV6-2 or TRBV6-3 with TRBJ1-6; TRBD1 might be the D (5 bases). This CDR3 contains 15 residues. V lost 0 bases to trimming and J lost 10 bases, with 13 bases between them. Germline CDR1 is MNHEY and CDR2 is SVGEGT. CDR3 nucleotide sequence: TGTGCCAGCAGTTACTCGAGCAGGGATACGTCACCCCTCCACTTT. This translates into CASSYSSRDTSPLHF.

This clone was seen a single time. The chain combines TRBV7-9 with TRBJ2-6, with D possibly TRBD2 on 5 matching bases. Trimming removed 4 bases at V and 4 bases at J, with 23 bases between. The germline V gene encodes CDR1 SEHNR and CDR2 FQNEAQ (reference sequence). This CDR3 comprises 19 residues. The CDR3 region has the DNA TGTGCCAGCAGCTCTCGGACTTACACTCTGCGGTGGGGGGCCAACGTCCTGACTTTC. Translated, it gives CASSSRTYTLRWGANVLTF. Full variable domain (remainder filled in from reference TRBV7-9 and TRBJ2-6): DTGVSQNPRHKITKRGQNVTFRCDPISEHNRLYWYRQTLGQGPEFLTYFQNEAQLEKSRLLSDRFSAERPKGSFSTLEIQRTEQGDSAMYLCASSSRTYTLRWGANVLTFGAGSRLTVL.

The chain joins TRBV5-1 to TRBJ2-3; D possibly corresponds to TRBD1 (6 bases). In germline, CDR1 is SGHRS, CDR2 YFSETQ. The CDR3 length is 14 residues. Trimming took off 5 bases at V and 6 bases at J, with 16 bases between the two ends. The CDR3 reads CASSRDIQGDTQYF. For the CDR3, the DNA is TGCGCCAGCAGTAGGGACATCCAGGGGGATACGCAGTATTTT.

The chain has TRBV30 and TRBJ1-2, with 8 bases lining up with TRBD1. Germline V gene lookup returns CDR1 GTSNPN and CDR2 SVGIG (reference sequence). This CDR3 is built from 16 residues. Trimming removed 1 base from V and 4 bases from J; junction bases left unmatched: 11. This chain's CDR3 is CAWSGNGDRTTYGYTF. The CDR3 DNA sequence: TGTGCCTGGAGTGGGAATGGGGACAGGACTACCTATGGCTACACCTTC.

The rearrangement uses TRBV30 and TRBJ2-1; no clear D gene. The CDR3 is 14 residues long. Germline loops: CDR1 GTSNPN, CDR2 SVGIG (reference sequence). The V end lost 2 bases, the J end lost 0 bases, and 8 bases lay between the germline ends. CDR3 in amino acids: CAWSRTSSYNEQFF. The CDR3 DNA is TGTGCCTGGAGTCGAACGAGCTCCTACAATGAGCAGTTCTTC.

CDR3 loop: CASSLRTGWVYGYTF. CDR3 nucleotide sequence: TGTGCCTCCTCCCTAAGGACAGGGTGGGTCTATGGCTACACCTTC. This chain joins TRBV15 and TRBJ1-2; TRBD1 aligns across 8 bases. The CDR3 covers 15 residues. V shed 11 bases and J 4 bases; nucleotides not matched to a gene: 15. Germline CDR1 reads LNHNV; CDR2 reads YYDKDF (reference sequence).

This chain links TRBV6-2 or TRBV6-3 with TRBJ2-2; 11 bases are a match to TRBD2. CDR3 length equals 16 residues. CDR1 and CDR2 from the germline V gene are MNHEY and SVGEGT. Germline trimming cut 4 bases from V and 3 bases from J; bases unmatched to any gene: 4. CDR3: CASSFALAGDTGELFF. The CDR3, as DNA: TGTGCCAGCAGTTTCGCACTAGCGGGAGACACCGGGGAGCTGTTTTTT.

J is TRBJ1-5 and V is TRBV6-2 or TRBV6-3; D unresolved. In germline, CDR1 is MNHEY, CDR2 SVGEGT. The CDR3 is 15 amino acids. V lost 2 bases and J lost 4, with 12 bases in between. CDR3 protein: CASSYGRVSNQPQHF. In nucleotides, the CDR3 is TGTGCCAGCAGTTACGGGAGGGTATCAAATCAGCCCCAGCATTTT.